The sequence of this T cell receptor beta chain was determined in a study of graft-versus-host responses after intestinal transplantation. Study details: Recipients uniformly received anti-thymocyte globulin induction, followed by tacrolimus and steroids for roughly 3 years.

J was trimmed by 5 bases and V by 3 bases; bases with no gene match: 2. The CDR3 runs to 13 residues. CDR1 is KGHSY, CDR2 FQNENV, per germline. This clone was picked up one time. Its antigen is undetermined. The repertoire was sequenced with immunoSEQ multiplex PCR; TCRdb's copy has only in-frame clones and lacks some. The sample holds 75,000 to 95,000 clones; 85% to 95% are singletons and the top ten take roughly 2%. The chain joins TRBV16 to TRBJ2-7; 9 nucleotides align to TRBD1. Sequenced material: unstimulated CD8+ T cells sorted from spleen or lymph node cells, taken before intestinal transplant. This clonotype was sampled from a human donor who received an intestinal transplant. The CDR3 protein is CASSHGTGNEQYF. The CDR3 DNA reads as TGTGCCAGCAGCCACGGGACAGGGAACGAGCAGTACTTC.